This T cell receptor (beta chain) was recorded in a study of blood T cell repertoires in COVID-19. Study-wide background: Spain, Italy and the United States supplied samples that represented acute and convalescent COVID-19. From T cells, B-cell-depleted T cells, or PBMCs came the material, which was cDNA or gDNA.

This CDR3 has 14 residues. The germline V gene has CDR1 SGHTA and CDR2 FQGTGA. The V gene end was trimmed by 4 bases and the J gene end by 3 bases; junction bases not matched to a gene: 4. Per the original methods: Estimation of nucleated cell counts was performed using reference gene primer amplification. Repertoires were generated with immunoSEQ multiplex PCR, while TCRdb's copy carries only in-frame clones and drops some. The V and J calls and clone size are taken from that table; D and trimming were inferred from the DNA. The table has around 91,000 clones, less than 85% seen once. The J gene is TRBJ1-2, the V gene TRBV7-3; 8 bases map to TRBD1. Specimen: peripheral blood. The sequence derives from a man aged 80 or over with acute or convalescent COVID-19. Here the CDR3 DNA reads TGTGCCAGCAGCTGGACAGGGCTGGACTATGGCTACACCTTC. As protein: CASSWTGLDYGYTF.